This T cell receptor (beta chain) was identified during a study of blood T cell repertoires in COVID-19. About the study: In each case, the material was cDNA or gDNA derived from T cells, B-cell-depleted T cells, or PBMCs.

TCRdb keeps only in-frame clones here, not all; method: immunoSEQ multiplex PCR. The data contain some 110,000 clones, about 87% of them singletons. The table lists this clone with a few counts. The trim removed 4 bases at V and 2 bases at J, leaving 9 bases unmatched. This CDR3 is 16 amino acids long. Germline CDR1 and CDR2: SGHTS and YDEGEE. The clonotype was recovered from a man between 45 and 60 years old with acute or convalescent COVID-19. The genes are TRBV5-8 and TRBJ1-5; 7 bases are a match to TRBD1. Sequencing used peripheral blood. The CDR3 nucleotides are TGTGCCAGCAGCCTTTACTTTACAGGGGGCAATCAGCCCCAGCATTTT. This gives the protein CASSLYFTGGNQPQHF.